The 10 T cell receptor beta chains given below trace back to one sample, sequenced in a study of T cell responses to AZD1222 COVID-19 vaccine. Clones were read by immunoSEQ multiplex PCR, and TCRdb kept only the in-frame ones, dropping some. The data contain about 59,000 clones, roughly 87% of them singletons. Sequences were derived from peripheral blood, sampled 28 days after the second AZD1222 dose. The receptors stem from an adult who received the AZD1222 COVID-19 vaccine.

The genes are TRBV7-2 and TRBJ1-2, with TRBD1 identical over 7 bases. This CDR3 is 14 amino acids long. Germline CDR1 SGHTA, CDR2 FQGNSA. V dropped 0 bases and J dropped 8; count of bases not matched to a gene: 6. CDR3 region: CASSLAPRTGGYTF. In nucleotides, the CDR3 is TGTGCCAGCAGCTTAGCCCCCCGGACAGGCGGCTACACCTTC.

The genes are TRBV5-1 and TRBJ2-6; D gene ambiguous. Germline V lookup: CDR1 SGHRS, CDR2 YFSETQ. This CDR3 contains 14 residues. The ends were cut back, 6 bases at V and 4 bases at J, with 11 bases in the middle. The CDR3 sequence: CASKVLSGANVLTF. CDR3 bases: TGCGCCAGCAAGGTCCTTTCGGGGGCCAACGTCCTGACTTTC.

The chain employs TRBV11-2 and TRBJ1-1; 8 nucleotides agree with TRBD1. V lost 4 bases, J lost 6 bases, and 16 bases stayed unmatched. CDR1 and CDR2 (germline): SGHAT, FQNNGV. CDR3 length: 17 amino acids. Here the CDR3 DNA reads TGTGCCAGCAGCTCGCAGGCATGGACAGGGACGGAGGCTGAAGCTTTCTTT. It specifies CASSSQAWTGTEAEAFF. Looking up the rest from reference TRBV11-2 and TRBJ1-1 gives the full variable domain: EAGVAQSPRYKIIEKRQSVAFWCNPISGHATLYWYQQILGQGPKLLIQFQNNGVVDDSQLPKDRFSAERLKGVDSTLKIQPAKLEDSAVYLCASSSQAWTGTEAEAFFGQGTRLTVV.

The chain has TRBV6-6 and TRBJ1-1, with D maybe TRBD1 (5 bases). V was clipped by 6 bases and J by 1 base, with 9 bases between them. Looked up from germline, CDR1 is MNHNY and CDR2 is SVGAGI (reference sequence). This CDR3 is built from 13 residues. CDR3 loop: CASSPGANTEAFF. The CDR3 coding sequence is TGTGCCAGCAGCCCCGGGGCGAACACTGAAGCTTTCTTT.

The genes are TRBV27 and TRBJ1-2; D uncertain. The CDR3 has 16 residues. Trimming removed 8 bases from V and 0 bases from J, with 19 bases in between. The germline gives CDR1 MNHEY, CDR2 SMNVEV (reference sequence). In DNA form, the CDR3 reads TGTGCCAGCGCTAGGACGGTGATACCTCCTAACTATGGCTACACCTTC. It is translated as CASARTVIPPNYGYTF.

For the CDR3, the DNA is TGCAGCGTTGGTAGGGCGGGGGAGCTGTTTTTT. Translation: CSVGRAGELFF. The chain uses TRBV29-1 and TRBJ2-2; D is unclear. The CDR3 has 11 residues. V shed 4 bases and J shed 8 bases, with 8 bases lying between them. Germline CDR1 is SQVTM and CDR2 is ANQGSEA.

This clone has only one observation. A junction boundary mismatches the germline segment, possibly from a read error. The chain uses TRBV6-1 and TRBJ1-2; D is uncertain. Per the germline V gene, CDR1 is MNHNS and CDR2 is SASEGT. The CDR3 spans 13 residues. The CDR3 here is CASSEYEPTLFLF. The CDR3 DNA reads TGTGCCAGCAGTGAATACGAGCCTACTTTGTTCCTCTTC.

A single count supports this clone. This chain uses TRBV15 with TRBJ1-1; the D gene is possibly TRBD1 (6 bases). V lost 5 bases and J lost 1, with 14 bases in between. Per the germline V gene, CDR1 is LNHNV and CDR2 is YYDKDF (reference sequence). The CDR3 contains 15 residues. For the CDR3, the DNA is TGTGCCACCAGCGCCGGCCGAGGGGGGAACACTGAAGCTTTCTTT. Its translation is CATSAGRGGNTEAFF.

V is TRBV7-2 and J is TRBJ2-5; 16 positions match TRBD2. The trim removed 5 bases at V and 4 bases at J, leaving 10 bases unmatched. The CDR3 runs to 18 residues. Germline CDR1 reads SGHTA; CDR2 reads FQGNSA. CDR3 in DNA: TGTGCCAGCAGCCCCCCGGGACTAGCGGGAGGGCTTGGAGAGACCCAGTACTTC. Translated, it gives CASSPPGLAGGLGETQYF.

The chain joins TRBV5-4 to TRBJ2-7; 8 bases agree with TRBD1. The junction had 8 bases not matched to a gene; V was cut back by 4 bases and J by 5 bases. This CDR3 comprises 14 residues. Germline V gene lookup returns CDR1 SGHNT and CDR2 YYREEE (reference sequence). The CDR3 loop reads CASSLRQGKNEQYF. The CDR3 nucleotides are TGTGCCAGCAGCCTCCGACAGGGGAAGAACGAGCAGTACTTC.